A single sample gave rise to the 29 T cell receptor beta chains below, sequenced in a study of cytomegalovirus exposure and HLA in healthy donors. In the PCR, 60 Vbeta and 13 Jbeta primers were used. The method was immunoSEQ multiplex PCR; TCRdb's version includes in-frame clones alone and lacks a portion of them. The sample comprises 160,000 or so clones, roughly 72% of which are singletons, and 0.9% to 1.1% rests with the top ten. The sequencing sample was made of PBMCs. These receptors all stem from a woman between 40 and 50 years old in good health and CMV-seronegative.

The rearrangement joins TRBV9 to TRBJ2-2; 8 positions match TRBD2. The V segment lost 4 bases and the J segment 6 bases; nucleotides outside the gene matches: 8. This CDR3 contains 15 residues. Germline values: CDR1 SGDLS, CDR2 YYNGEE. The CDR3 sequence: CASSPPAGEAGELFF. Here the CDR3 DNA reads TGTGCCAGCAGCCCCCCAGCGGGAGAGGCCGGGGAGCTGTTTTTT.

The sample holds a few counts of this clone. This sequence joins TRBV19 and TRBJ2-1, with 11 bases aligning to TRBD2. Germline V lookup: CDR1 LNHDA, CDR2 SQIVND (reference sequence). Unmatched junction bases numbered 2, after V lost 2 bases and J lost 8 bases. The CDR3 contains 14 residues. CDR3 sequence: CASSITSGRDEQFF. The CDR3 region has the DNA TGTGCCAGTAGTATAACTAGCGGGAGAGATGAGCAGTTCTTC. Full variable domain (remainder filled in from reference TRBV19 and TRBJ2-1): DGGITQSPKYLFRKEGQNVTLSCEQNLNHDAMYWYRQDPGQGLRLIYYSQIVNDFQKGDIAEGYSVSREKKESFPLTVTSAQKNPTAFYLCASSITSGRDEQFFGPGTRLTVL.

V gene TRBV29-1 combines with J gene TRBJ2-5, with TRBD1 as a possible D gene (5 bases). The germline gives CDR1 SQVTM, CDR2 ANQGSEA. Trimming took off 4 bases at V and 7 bases at J, with 10 bases between the two ends. This CDR3 is 11 amino acids long. CDR3 sequence: CSVVTGGTQYF. The CDR3 DNA follows: TGCAGCGTTGTAACAGGTGGGACCCAGTACTTC.

V and J are TRBV5-4 and TRBJ1-2; D might be TRBD1 (5 bases). The CDR3 extends over 14 amino acids. V was shortened by 0 bases and J by 1 base, with 7 bases between the two germline ends. CDR1 SGHNT and CDR2 YYREEE come from the germline V gene (reference sequence). The CDR3 coding sequence is TGTGCCAGCAGCTTGGAGACAGTTAACTATGGCTACACCTTC. This sequence encodes CASSLETVNYGYTF. Full variable domain (missing parts from reference TRBV5-4 and TRBJ1-2): ETGVTQSPTHLIKTRGQQVTLRCSSQSGHNTVSWYQQALGQGPQFIFQYYREEENGRGNFPPRFSGLQFPNYSSELNVNALELDDSALYLCASSLETVNYGYTFGSGTRLTVV.

This clone was detected only once. V gene TRBV27 combines with J gene TRBJ1-1; D not certain. Deletions cut 10 bases from V and 4 bases from J, with 25 bases between. The CDR3 runs 16 residues. Germline V lookup: CDR1 MNHEY, CDR2 SMNVEV (reference sequence). This chain's CDR3 is CATRHPVGGRSTEAFF. CDR3 DNA: TGTGCCACCCGTCATCCAGTGGGAGGAAGGAGCACTGAAGCTTTCTTT.

This clone came up a few times. V gene TRBV29-1 combines with J gene TRBJ2-3; a weak D match, TRBD2 (5 bases). V was trimmed by 7 bases and J by 3 bases, leaving 14 bases between them. The CDR3 has 13 residues. Germline V gene sequence: CDR1 SQVTM, CDR2 ANQGSEA. The CDR3 region is CSAGVGETDTQYF. In DNA, the CDR3 is TGCAGCGCCGGGGTCGGGGAGACAGATACGCAGTATTTT.

V and J are TRBV7-3 and TRBJ2-3, with D perhaps matching TRBD1 (6 bases). Germline V gives CDR1 SGHTA, CDR2 FQGTGA. This CDR3 is built from 14 residues. Trimming took off 5 bases at V and 0 bases at J, with 9 bases between the two ends. The CDR3 region is CASSVTGSTDTQYF. As DNA, the CDR3 is TGTGCCAGCAGCGTGACAGGTAGCACAGATACGCAGTATTTT. Full variable domain (missing parts from reference TRBV7-3 and TRBJ2-3): GAGVSQTPSNKVTEKGKYVELRCDPISGHTALYWYRQSLGQGPEFLIYFQGTGAADDSGLPNDRFFAVRPEGSVSTLKIQRTERGDSAVYLCASSVTGSTDTQYFGPGTRLTVL.

The genes are TRBV9 and TRBJ2-1; 10 bases map to TRBD2. From germline, CDR1 is SGDLS and CDR2 YYNGEE. With V trimmed by 0 bases and J by 7 bases, 4 bases remained unmatched. This CDR3 has 15 amino acids. The DNA of the CDR3 is TGTGCCAGCAGCGTAGCCGGGACTAGCGAGAATGAGCAGTTCTTC. It specifies CASSVAGTSENEQFF.

This chain connects TRBV6-4 to TRBJ2-7; unclear D gene. Trimming took off 0 bases at V and 0 bases at J, with 6 bases between the two ends. Per germline, CDR1 MRHNA and CDR2 SNTAGT. This CDR3 is 14 amino acids long. The CDR3 sequence: CASSDSAFSYEQYF. DNA for the CDR3: TGTGCCAGCAGTGACTCGGCTTTCTCCTACGAGCAGTACTTC.

This clone was seen once. The chain has TRBV2 and TRBJ2-7; 9 nucleotides line up with TRBD1. J was trimmed by 9 bases and V by 3 bases; bases with no gene match: 12. The CDR3 has 15 residues. Germline-derived CDR1 and CDR2 are SNHLY and FYNNEI. The CDR3 spells CASSEDAGQGVGQYF. CDR3 in DNA: TGTGCCAGCAGTGAGGATGCGGGACAGGGTGTCGGGCAGTACTTC. Based on the CDR3 plus reference TRBV2 and TRBJ2-7, the full variable domain is EPEVTQTPSHQVTQMGQEVILRCVPISNHLYFYWYRQILGQKVEFLVSFYNNEISEKSEIFDDQFSVERPDGSNFTLKIRSTKLEDSAMYFCASSEDAGQGVGQYFGPGTRLTVT.

The rearrangement joins TRBV28 to TRBJ2-7; tentatively, D is TRBD1 (5 bases). V was pared by 7 bases and J by 7 bases, with 14 bases between. This CDR3 is built from 12 residues. Germline V gives CDR1 MDHEN, CDR2 SYDVKM. As DNA, the CDR3 is TGTGCCAGCAACATAAGGGGCCTAGAGCAGTACTTC. Translated: CASNIRGLEQYF.

J is TRBJ2-7 and V is TRBV6-5, with TRBD1 matching over 8 bases. This CDR3 spans 14 amino acids. Germline lookup yields CDR1 MNHEY and CDR2 SVGAGI. In DNA, the CDR3 is TGTGCTACCAGCCCCGGCAGGGGGCTCTACGAGCAGTACTTC. Protein: CATSPGRGLYEQYF.

Here the CDR3 reads CASRVGWTGSGEQYF. In DNA, the CDR3 is TGTGCCAGCAGGGTCGGATGGACAGGATCGGGCGAGCAGTACTTC. The chain employs TRBV2 and TRBJ2-7, with 7 bases that match TRBD1. V shed 6 bases and J 6 bases; nucleotides not matched to a gene: 14. CDR3 length: 15 amino acids. Germline values: CDR1 SNHLY, CDR2 FYNNEI.

This clone was picked up a small number of times. The chain recombines TRBV6-1 with TRBJ1-2; D may be TRBD1 (5 bases). The CDR3 contains 14 residues. CDR1 and CDR2 (germline): MNHNS, SASEGT. Deletions cut 8 bases from V and 2 bases from J, with 15 bases between. CDR3 in DNA: TGTGCCAGCCAGGTTTTTGACAGCAACTATGGCTACACCTTC. It is translated as CASQVFDSNYGYTF.

The chain links TRBV7-9 to TRBJ2-7; TRBD2 aligns across 13 bases. V was clipped by 0 bases and J by 2 bases; unmatched bases: 4. This CDR3 is built from 17 residues. Looked up from germline, CDR1 is SEHNR and CDR2 is FQNEAQ (reference sequence). The CDR3 nucleotides read TGTGCCAGCAGCTTAGCTTCGGGGACTAGCGGGGCCTACGAGCAGTACTTC. Protein sequence: CASSLASGTSGAYEQYF.

The chain has TRBV18 and TRBJ1-1, with D hard to call. Germline V lookup: CDR1 KGHSH, CDR2 LQKENI. V lost 2 bases to trimming and J lost 2 bases, with 6 bases between them. The CDR3 covers 13 residues. In DNA form, the CDR3 reads TGTGCCAGCTCACCAGGCTCTAACACTGAAGCTTTCTTT. It yields the protein CASSPGSNTEAFF. Full variable domain (missing parts from reference TRBV18 and TRBJ1-1): NAGVMQNPRHLVRRRGQEARLRCSPMKGHSHVYWYRQLPEEGLKFMVYLQKENIIDESGMPKERFSAEFPKEGPSILRIQQVVRGDSAAYFCASSPGSNTEAFFGQGTRLTVV.

In DNA, the CDR3 is TGTGCCAGCAGCTTGGAGGGCCCAGGCAGGGCAGTCTCTGGGGCCAACGTCCTGACTTTC. Translation: CASSLEGPGRAVSGANVLTF. The chain couples TRBV5-8 to TRBJ2-6; tentatively, D is TRBD1 (5 bases). This CDR3 region has 20 residues. Germline V CDR1 and CDR2: SGHTS, YDEGEE. Trimming removed 0 bases from V and 0 bases from J, with 19 bases in between.

This chain connects TRBV29-1 to TRBJ2-6; tentatively, D is TRBD1 (5 bases). Germline values: CDR1 SQVTM, CDR2 ANQGSEA. Trimming stripped 5 bases from V and 0 bases from J, with 17 bases between. The CDR3 length is 17 residues. This CDR3 reads CSVRDRAYISGANVLTF. The CDR3 DNA follows: TGCAGCGTTCGTGACAGAGCCTACATCTCTGGGGCCAACGTCCTGACTTTC.

The chain uses TRBV19 and TRBJ1-2; D might be TRBD1 (5 bases). From germline, CDR1 is LNHDA and CDR2 SQIVND (reference sequence). The CDR3 is made up of 15 amino acids. The ends were cut back, 1 base at V and 6 bases at J, with 15 bases in the middle. CDR3 sequence: CASSIAATGRDGYTF. The CDR3 DNA sequence: TGTGCCAGTAGTATAGCAGCTACTGGCAGGGATGGCTACACCTTC.

This chain uses TRBV10-3 with TRBJ2-7; TRBD2 matches 12 bases. Trimming at V came to 2 bases and at J to 2 bases, leaving 1 base not matched to a gene. The germline CDR1 and CDR2 sequences are ENHRY and SYGVKD. The CDR3 consists of 15 residues. The chain's CDR3 is CAISEGLAGTYEQYF. The CDR3 DNA follows: TGTGCCATCAGTGAGGGACTAGCGGGAACCTACGAGCAGTACTTC.

The rearrangement links TRBV7-8 to TRBJ1-2, with 7 bases identical to TRBD1. From germline, CDR1 is SGHVS and CDR2 FQNEAQ. This CDR3 comprises 14 residues. V shed 1 base and J 6 bases; nucleotides not matched to a gene: 5. CDR3 nucleotide sequence: TGTGCCAGCAGCTTAGGACAGGGTCAGAATGGCTACACCTTC. Translating gives CASSLGQGQNGYTF.

The rearrangement uses TRBV27 and TRBJ2-7, with 12 bases lining up with TRBD2. The germline gives CDR1 MNHEY, CDR2 SMNVEV (reference sequence). The CDR3 is 16 amino acids. Trimming removed 3 bases from V and 6 bases from J; junction bases left unmatched: 9. CDR3 bases: TGTGCCAGCAGTTTTAATCCCCTAGCGGGAGGGCCCGAGCAGTACTTC. As protein: CASSFNPLAGGPEQYF.

The gene calls are TRBV30 and TRBJ2-5; 7 nucleotides agree with TRBD1. Per germline, CDR1 GTSNPN and CDR2 SVGIG (reference sequence). The CDR3 sequence is 14 residues long. Trimming removed 0 bases from V and 5 bases from J; junction bases left unmatched: 6. DNA for the CDR3: TGTGCCTGGAGTGTATCGGGACAGCATGAGACCCAGTACTTC. Its protein product is CAWSVSGQHETQYF.

The chain has TRBV7-9 and TRBJ2-2; tentative D call: TRBD1 (6 bases). This CDR3 is built from 13 residues. Deletions cut 5 bases from V and 6 bases from J, with 10 bases between. The germline CDR1 and CDR2 sequences are SEHNR and FQNEAQ (reference sequence). CDR3 in amino acids: CASSLGHAGELFF. Written as DNA, the CDR3 is TGTGCCAGCAGCCTGGGACACGCCGGGGAGCTGTTTTTT.

This chain uses TRBV2 with TRBJ2-1; 8 bases align to TRBD2. The CDR3 is made up of 14 amino acids. With 4 bases clipped from V and 6 bases from J, the junction kept 5 bases outside the gene matches. The germline V gene has CDR1 SNHLY and CDR2 FYNNEI. In nucleotides, the CDR3 is TGTGCCAGCAGTGGGTCTCTAGCGGGCAATGAGCAGTTCTTC. Protein product: CASSGSLAGNEQFF.

V usage is TRBV27 and J usage is TRBJ1-5; D gene uncertain. The germline CDR1 and CDR2 sequences are MNHEY and SMNVEV (reference sequence). The length of the CDR3 is 14 residues. V dropped 8 bases and J dropped 1 base, with 12 bases sitting between them. CDR3: CASGPAGSNQPQHF. CDR3 DNA sequence: TGTGCCAGCGGTCCAGCAGGCAGCAATCAGCCCCAGCATTTT.

This rearrangement joins TRBV19 to TRBJ1-2; D possibly corresponds to TRBD1 (5 bases). This CDR3 comprises 14 residues. From germline, CDR1 is LNHDA and CDR2 SQIVND (reference sequence). The V and J ends lost 7 bases and 6 bases respectively, with 18 bases between them. CDR3 region: CASNLQGAPDGYTF. CDR3 coding DNA: TGTGCCAGTAACCTCCAGGGTGCTCCAGATGGCTACACCTTC.

CDR3 amino acids: CARREGANTGELFF. CDR3 nucleotides: TGTGCCCGAAGGGAGGGGGCGAACACCGGGGAGCTGTTTTTT. The V gene is TRBV30, the J gene TRBJ2-2, with D possibly TRBD2 on 7 matching bases. The length of the CDR3 is 14 residues. CDR1 and CDR2 (germline): GTSNPN, SVGIG (reference sequence). V dropped 8 bases and J dropped 0 bases, with 13 bases sitting between them.

The chain recombines TRBV7-9 with TRBJ1-2; 7 bases fit TRBD1. The germline V gene has CDR1 SEHNR and CDR2 FQNEAQ (reference sequence). CDR3 size: 14 residues. The V gene end was trimmed by 4 bases and the J gene end by 1 base; junction bases not matched to a gene: 3. This CDR3 is CASSSGGGNYGYTF. The CDR3, as DNA: TGTGCCAGCAGCTCAGGGGGAGGTAACTATGGCTACACCTTC.